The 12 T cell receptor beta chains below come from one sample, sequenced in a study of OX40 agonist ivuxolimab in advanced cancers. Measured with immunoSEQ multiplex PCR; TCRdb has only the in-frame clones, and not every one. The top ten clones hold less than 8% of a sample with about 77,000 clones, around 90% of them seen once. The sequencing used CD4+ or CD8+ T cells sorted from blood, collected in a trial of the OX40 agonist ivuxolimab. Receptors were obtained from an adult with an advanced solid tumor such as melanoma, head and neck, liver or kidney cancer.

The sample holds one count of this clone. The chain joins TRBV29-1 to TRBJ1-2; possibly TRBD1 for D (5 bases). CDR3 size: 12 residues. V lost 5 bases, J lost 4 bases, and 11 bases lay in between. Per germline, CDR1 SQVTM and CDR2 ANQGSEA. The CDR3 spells CSVQTVVYGYTF. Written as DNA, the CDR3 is TGCAGCGTTCAGACAGTAGTCTATGGCTACACCTTC.

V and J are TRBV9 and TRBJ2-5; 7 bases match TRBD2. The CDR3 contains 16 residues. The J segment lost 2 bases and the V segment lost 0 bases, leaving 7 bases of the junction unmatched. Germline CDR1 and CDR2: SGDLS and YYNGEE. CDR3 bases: TGTGCCAGCAGCGTAGGGTCGTCTAGCGGACAAGAGACCCAGTACTTC. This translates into CASSVGSSSGQETQYF.

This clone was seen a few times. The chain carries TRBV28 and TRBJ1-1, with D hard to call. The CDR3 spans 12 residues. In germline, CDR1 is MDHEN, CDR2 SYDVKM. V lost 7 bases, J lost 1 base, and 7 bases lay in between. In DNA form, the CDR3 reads TGTGCCAGCAAGATGGGGAACACTGAAGCTTTCTTT. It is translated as CASKMGNTEAFF.

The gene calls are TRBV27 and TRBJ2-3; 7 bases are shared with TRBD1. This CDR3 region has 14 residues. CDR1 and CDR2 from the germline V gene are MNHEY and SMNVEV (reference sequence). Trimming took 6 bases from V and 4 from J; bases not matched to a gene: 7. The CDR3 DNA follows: TGTGCCAGCAGGGGACAGCACAAAGCAGATACGCAGTATTTT. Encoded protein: CASRGQHKADTQYF.

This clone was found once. The CDR3 bases are TGTGCCAGCAGTGTGACAGTTAATCAGCCCCAGCATTTT. Translated: CASSVTVNQPQHF. This chain joins TRBV6-1 and TRBJ1-5; possible D gene TRBD1, 5 bases. V was cut by 4 bases and J by 4 bases, with 8 bases left in between. The germline V gene encodes CDR1 MNHNS and CDR2 SASEGT. The CDR3 totals 13 residues.

This chain's CDR3 is CASRSEGGQFF. The DNA for the CDR3 is TGTGCCAGCAGGTCTGAGGGAGGGCAGTTCTTC. The rearrangement joins TRBV27 to TRBJ2-1, with a possible D match to TRBD2 (6 bases). In germline, CDR1 is MNHEY, CDR2 SMNVEV (reference sequence). With 6 bases removed from V and 12 bases from J, the gap between germline ends came to 12 bases. The CDR3 sequence is 11 residues long.

In DNA form, the CDR3 reads TGTGCCAGCAGTGCTACAGGGTGGGCCGGGGAGCTGTTTTTT. As protein: CASSATGWAGELFF. The V gene is TRBV28, the J gene TRBJ2-2; tentative D call: TRBD1 (6 bases). Per germline, CDR1 MDHEN and CDR2 SYDVKM. CDR3 length: 14 amino acids. Deletions cut 5 bases from V and 6 bases from J, with 13 bases between.

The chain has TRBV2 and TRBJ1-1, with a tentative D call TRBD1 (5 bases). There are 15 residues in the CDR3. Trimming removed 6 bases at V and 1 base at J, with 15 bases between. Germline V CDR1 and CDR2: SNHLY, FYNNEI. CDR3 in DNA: TGTGCCAGCAGACGGGACTTCAAAAGGAACACTGAAGCTTTCTTT. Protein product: CASRRDFKRNTEAFF. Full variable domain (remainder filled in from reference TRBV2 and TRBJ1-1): EPEVTQTPSHQVTQMGQEVILRCVPISNHLYFYWYRQILGQKVEFLVSFYNNEISEKSEIFDDQFSVERPDGSNFTLKIRSTKLEDSAMYFCASRRDFKRNTEAFFGQGTRLTVV.

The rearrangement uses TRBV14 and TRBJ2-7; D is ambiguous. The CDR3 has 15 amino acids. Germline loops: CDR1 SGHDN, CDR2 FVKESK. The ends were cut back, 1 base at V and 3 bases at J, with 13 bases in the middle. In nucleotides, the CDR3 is TGTGCCAGCAGCCAAGGCTGGGCCATATACTACGAGCAGTACTTC. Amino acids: CASSQGWAIYYEQYF.

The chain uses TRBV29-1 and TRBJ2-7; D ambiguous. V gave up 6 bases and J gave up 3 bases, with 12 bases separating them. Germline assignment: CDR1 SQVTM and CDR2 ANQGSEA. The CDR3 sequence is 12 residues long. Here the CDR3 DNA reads TGCAGCGTGGTGGGTGGAGTCTACGAGCAGTACTTC. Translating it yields CSVVGGVYEQYF.

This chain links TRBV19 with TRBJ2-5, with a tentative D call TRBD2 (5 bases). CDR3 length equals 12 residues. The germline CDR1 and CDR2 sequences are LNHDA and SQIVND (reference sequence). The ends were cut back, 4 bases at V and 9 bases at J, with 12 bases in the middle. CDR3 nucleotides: TGTGCCAGTAGTAGTCGCCTGGGAGCCCAGTACTTC. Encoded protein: CASSSRLGAQYF.

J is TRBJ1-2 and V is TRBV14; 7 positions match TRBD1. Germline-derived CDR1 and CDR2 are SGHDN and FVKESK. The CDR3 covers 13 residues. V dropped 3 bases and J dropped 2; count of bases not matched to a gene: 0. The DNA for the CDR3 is TGTGCCAGCAGCCAGGACAGGAACTATGGCTACACCTTC. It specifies CASSQDRNYGYTF. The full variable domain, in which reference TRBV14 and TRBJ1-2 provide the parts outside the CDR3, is EAGVTQFPSHSVIEKGQTVTLRCDPISGHDNLYWYRRVMGKEIKFLLHFVKESKQDESGMPNNRFLAERTGGTYSTLKVQPAELEDSGVYFCASSQDRNYGYTFGSGTRLTVV.